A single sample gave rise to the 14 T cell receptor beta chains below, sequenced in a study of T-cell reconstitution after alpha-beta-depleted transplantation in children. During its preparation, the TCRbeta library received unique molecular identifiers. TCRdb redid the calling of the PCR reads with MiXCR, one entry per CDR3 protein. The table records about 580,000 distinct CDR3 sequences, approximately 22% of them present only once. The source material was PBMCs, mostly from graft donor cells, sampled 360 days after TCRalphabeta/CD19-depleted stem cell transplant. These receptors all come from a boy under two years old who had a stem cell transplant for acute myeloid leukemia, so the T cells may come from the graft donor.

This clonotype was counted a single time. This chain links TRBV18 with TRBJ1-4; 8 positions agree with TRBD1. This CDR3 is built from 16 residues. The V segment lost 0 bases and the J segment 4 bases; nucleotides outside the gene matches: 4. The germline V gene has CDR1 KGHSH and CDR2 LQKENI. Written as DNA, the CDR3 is TGTGCCAGCTCACCACCGATCAGGGGGCATAATGAAAAACTGTTTTTT. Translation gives CASSPPIRGHNEKLFF.

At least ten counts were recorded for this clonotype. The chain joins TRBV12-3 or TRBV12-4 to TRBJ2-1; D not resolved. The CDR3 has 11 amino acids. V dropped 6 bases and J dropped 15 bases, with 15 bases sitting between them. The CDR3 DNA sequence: TGTGCCAGCAGCGACACGTCGGTCGTGTTCTTC. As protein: CASSDTSVVFF.

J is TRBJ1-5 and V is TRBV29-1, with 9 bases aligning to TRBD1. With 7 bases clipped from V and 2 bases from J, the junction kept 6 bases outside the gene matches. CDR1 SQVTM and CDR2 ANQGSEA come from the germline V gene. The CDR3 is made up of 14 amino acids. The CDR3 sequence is CSARQGGGNQPQHF. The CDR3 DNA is TGCAGCGCTAGACAGGGGGGTGGCAATCAGCCCCAGCATTTT.

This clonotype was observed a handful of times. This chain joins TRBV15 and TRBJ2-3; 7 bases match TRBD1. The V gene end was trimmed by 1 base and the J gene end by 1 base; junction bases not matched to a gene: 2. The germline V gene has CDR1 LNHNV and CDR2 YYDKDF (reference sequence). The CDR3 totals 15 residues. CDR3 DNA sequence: TGTGCCACCAGCAGAGGGCAGGGGGGCACAGATACGCAGTATTTT. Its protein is CATSRGQGGTDTQYF.

The CDR3 nucleotides read TGTGCCATCAGTGAGTCGACTTCGGGCTATGGCTACACCTTC. It encodes CAISESTSGYGYTF. The rearrangement joins TRBV10-3 to TRBJ1-2; no firm D call. Germline V gene sequence: CDR1 ENHRY, CDR2 SYGVKD. The CDR3 totals 14 residues. Trimming cost V 0 bases and J 4 bases, with 9 bases left between them.

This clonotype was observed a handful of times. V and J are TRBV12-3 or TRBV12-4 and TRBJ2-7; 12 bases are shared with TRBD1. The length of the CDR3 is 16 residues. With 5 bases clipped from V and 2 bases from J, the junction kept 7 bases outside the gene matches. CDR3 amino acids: CASSLRRDRGPYEQYF. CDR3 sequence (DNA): TGTGCCAGCAGTCTCCGACGGGACAGGGGGCCCTACGAGCAGTACTTC.

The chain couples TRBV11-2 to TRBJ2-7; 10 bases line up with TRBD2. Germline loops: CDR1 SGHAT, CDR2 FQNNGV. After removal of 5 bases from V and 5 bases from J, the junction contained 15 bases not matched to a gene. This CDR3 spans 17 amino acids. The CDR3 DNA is TGTGCCAGCAGCCCCACCCCGGGAGCGGGGGGGCCGGACGAGCAGTACGTC. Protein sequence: CASSPTPGAGGPDEQYV.

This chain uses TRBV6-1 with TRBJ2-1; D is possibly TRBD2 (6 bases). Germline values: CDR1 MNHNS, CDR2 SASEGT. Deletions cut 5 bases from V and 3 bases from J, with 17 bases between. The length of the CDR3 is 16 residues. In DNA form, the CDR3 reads TGTGCCAGCAGTCCGTATCGCGGGACCCTCTACAATGAGCAGTTCTTC. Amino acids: CASSPYRGTLYNEQFF.

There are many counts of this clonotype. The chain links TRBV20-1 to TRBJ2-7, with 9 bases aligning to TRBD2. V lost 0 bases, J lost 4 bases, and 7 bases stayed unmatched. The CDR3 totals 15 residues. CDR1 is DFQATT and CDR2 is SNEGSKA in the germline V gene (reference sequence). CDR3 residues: CSAREPAGGQYEQYF. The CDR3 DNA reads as TGCAGTGCTAGAGAACCAGCGGGGGGTCAGTACGAGCAGTACTTC.

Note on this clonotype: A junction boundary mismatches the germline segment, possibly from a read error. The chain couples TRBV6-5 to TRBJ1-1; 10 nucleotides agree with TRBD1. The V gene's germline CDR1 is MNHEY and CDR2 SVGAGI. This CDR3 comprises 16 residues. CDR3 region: CASSYDGQGVNPEAFF. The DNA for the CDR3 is TGTGCCAGCAGTTACGACGGACAGGGGGTGAACCCTGAAGCTTTCTTT.

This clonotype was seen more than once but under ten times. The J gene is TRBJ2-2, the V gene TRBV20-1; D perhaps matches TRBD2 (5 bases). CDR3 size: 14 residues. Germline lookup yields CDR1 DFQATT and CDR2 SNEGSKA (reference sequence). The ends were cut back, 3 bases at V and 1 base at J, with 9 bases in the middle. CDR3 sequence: CSAREAGNTGELFF. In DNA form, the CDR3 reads TGCAGTGCTAGGGAGGCAGGGAACACCGGGGAGCTGTTTTTT.

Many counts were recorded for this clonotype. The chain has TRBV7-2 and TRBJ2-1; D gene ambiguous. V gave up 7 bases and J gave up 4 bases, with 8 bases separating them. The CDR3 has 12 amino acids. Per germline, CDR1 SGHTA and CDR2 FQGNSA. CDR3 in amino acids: CASTDHYNEQFF. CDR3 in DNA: TGTGCCAGCACGGACCATTACAATGAGCAGTTCTTC.

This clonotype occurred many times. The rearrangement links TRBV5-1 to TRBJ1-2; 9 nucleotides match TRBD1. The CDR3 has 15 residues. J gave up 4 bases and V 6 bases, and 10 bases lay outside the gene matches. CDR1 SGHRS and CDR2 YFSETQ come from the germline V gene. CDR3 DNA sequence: TGCGCCAGCACCTCAGGACAGGGGCATACCTATGGCTACACCTTC. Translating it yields CASTSGQGHTYGYTF.

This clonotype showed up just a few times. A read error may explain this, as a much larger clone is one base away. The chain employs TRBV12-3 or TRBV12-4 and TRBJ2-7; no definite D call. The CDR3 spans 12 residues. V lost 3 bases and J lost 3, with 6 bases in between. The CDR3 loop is CASSFQVYEQYF. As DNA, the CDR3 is TGTGCCAGCAGTTTTCAGGTCTACGAGCAGTACTTC.